Detailed here is one T cell receptor beta chain. Its antigen is as yet unknown. The CDR3 spans 17 residues. Germline CDR1 SGDLS, CDR2 YYNGEE. Trimming shortened V by 0 bases and J by 0 bases, and 14 bases separated the two germline ends. This specimen comes from a study of T cell responses to AZD1222 COVID-19 vaccine. Findings and limits, study-wide: The reported proportion of spike-specific TCRs targeting unmutated variant regions was nearly half. In a largely white British group with more females than males, clonal diversity was possibly underestimated. Repertoire collection took place solely once the T cell response had peaked.

Produced via immunoSEQ multiplex PCR; TCRdb's table is partial and in-frame only. The repertoire consists of some 200,000 clones, with more than 85% occurring once and the leading ten covering 3% to 3.5%. The V gene is TRBV9, the J gene TRBJ2-3; tentatively, D is TRBD2 (6 bases). This clonotype was obtained from an adult who received the AZD1222 COVID-19 vaccine. The sequenced sample was peripheral blood, obtained 28 days after the second AZD1222 dose. The CDR3: CASSVDPGGISTDTQYF. The DNA of the CDR3 is TGTGCCAGCAGCGTAGACCCCGGCGGGATTAGCACAGATACGCAGTATTTT.